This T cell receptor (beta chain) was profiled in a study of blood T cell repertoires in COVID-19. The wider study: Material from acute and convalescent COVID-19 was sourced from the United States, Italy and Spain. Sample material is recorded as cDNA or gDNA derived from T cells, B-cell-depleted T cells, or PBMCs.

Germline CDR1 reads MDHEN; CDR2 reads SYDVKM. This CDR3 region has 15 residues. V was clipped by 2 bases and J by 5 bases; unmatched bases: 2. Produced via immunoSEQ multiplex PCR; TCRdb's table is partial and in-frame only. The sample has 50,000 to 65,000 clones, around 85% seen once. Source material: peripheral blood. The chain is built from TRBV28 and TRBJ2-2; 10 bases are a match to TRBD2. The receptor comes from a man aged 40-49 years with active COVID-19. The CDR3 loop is CASSLNSGRTGELFF. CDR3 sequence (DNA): TGTGCCAGCAGTTTAAATAGCGGGAGGACCGGGGAGCTGTTTTTT.